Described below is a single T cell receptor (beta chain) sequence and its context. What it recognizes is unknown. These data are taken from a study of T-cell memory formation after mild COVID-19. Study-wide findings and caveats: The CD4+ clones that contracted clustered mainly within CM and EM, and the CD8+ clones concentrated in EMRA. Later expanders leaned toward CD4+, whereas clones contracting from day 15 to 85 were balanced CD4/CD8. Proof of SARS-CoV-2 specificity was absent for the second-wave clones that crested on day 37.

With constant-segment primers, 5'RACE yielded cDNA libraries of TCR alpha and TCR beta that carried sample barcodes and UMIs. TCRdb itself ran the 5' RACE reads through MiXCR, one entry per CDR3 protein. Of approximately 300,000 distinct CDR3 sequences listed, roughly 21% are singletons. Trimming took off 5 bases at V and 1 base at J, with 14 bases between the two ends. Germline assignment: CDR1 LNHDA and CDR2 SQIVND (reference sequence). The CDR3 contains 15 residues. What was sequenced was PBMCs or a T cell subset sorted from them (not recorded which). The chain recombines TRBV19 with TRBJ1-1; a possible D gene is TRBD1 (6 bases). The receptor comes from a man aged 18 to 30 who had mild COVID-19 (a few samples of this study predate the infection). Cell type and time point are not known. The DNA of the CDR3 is TGTGCCAGTAGTTCGGCAGGGGAGAGGAACACTGAAGCTTTCTTT. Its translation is CASSSAGERNTEAFF.